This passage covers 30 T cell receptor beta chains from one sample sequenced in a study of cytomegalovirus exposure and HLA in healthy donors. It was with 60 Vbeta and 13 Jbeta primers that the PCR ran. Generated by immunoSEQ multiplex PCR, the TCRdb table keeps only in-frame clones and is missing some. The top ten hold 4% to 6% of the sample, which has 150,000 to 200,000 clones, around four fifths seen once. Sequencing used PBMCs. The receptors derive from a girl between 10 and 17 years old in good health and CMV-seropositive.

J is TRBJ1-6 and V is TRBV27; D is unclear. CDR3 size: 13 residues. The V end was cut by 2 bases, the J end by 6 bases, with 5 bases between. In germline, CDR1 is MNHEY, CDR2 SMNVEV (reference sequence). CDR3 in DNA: TGTGCCAGCAGTTTAGGACTTAATTCACCCCTCCACTTT. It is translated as CASSLGLNSPLHF.

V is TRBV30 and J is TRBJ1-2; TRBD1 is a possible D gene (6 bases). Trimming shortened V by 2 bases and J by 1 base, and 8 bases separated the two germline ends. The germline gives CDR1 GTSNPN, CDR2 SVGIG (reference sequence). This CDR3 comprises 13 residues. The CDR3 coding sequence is TGTGCCTGGAGTATAGGGGGTAACTATGGCTACACCTTC. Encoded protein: CAWSIGGNYGYTF.

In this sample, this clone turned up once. The CDR3 sequence: CASSIGTGGTEAFF. The CDR3 DNA follows: TGTGCCAGTAGTATTGGGACAGGGGGCACTGAAGCTTTCTTT. The chain couples TRBV19 to TRBJ1-1; 11 bases are shared with TRBD1. The CDR3 consists of 14 residues. J was trimmed by 4 bases and V by 3 bases; bases with no gene match: 1. Germline V lookup: CDR1 LNHDA, CDR2 SQIVND (reference sequence).

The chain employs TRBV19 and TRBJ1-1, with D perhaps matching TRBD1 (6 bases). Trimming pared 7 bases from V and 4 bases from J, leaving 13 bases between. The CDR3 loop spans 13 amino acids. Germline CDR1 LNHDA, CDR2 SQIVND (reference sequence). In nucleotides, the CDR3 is TGTGCCAGTAACCGAGACAGGACCACTGAAGCTTTCTTT. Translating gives CASNRDRTTEAFF.

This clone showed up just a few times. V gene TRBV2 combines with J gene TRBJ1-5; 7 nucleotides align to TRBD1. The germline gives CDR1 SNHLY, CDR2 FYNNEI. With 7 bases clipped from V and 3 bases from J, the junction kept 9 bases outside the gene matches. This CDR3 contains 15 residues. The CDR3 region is CASTLRDSINQPQHF. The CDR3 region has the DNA TGTGCCAGCACCCTGAGGGACAGCATCAATCAGCCCCAGCATTTT. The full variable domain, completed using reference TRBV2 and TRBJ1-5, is EPEVTQTPSHQVTQMGQEVILRCVPISNHLYFYWYRQILGQKVEFLVSFYNNEISEKSEIFDDQFSVERPDGSNFTLKIRSTKLEDSAMYFCASTLRDSINQPQHFGDGTRLSIL.

CDR3: CASSILEARGRGAFF. The CDR3 DNA reads as TGTGCCAGTAGTATTTTGGAAGCTAGGGGCAGGGGAGCTTTCTTT. The chain has TRBV19 and TRBJ1-1; D might be TRBD1 (6 bases). Germline CDR1 reads LNHDA; CDR2 reads SQIVND (reference sequence). The CDR3 is 15 amino acids. V was clipped by 3 bases and J by 10 bases, with 21 bases between them.

CDR3 DNA sequence: TGCGCCAGCAGCCATCACCCCGGGACAGGGGAGGATACGCAGTATTTT. Translating gives CASSHHPGTGEDTQYF. The genes are TRBV4-1 and TRBJ2-3, with 10 positions matching TRBD1. V shed 3 bases and J 6 bases; nucleotides not matched to a gene: 9. This CDR3 spans 16 amino acids. CDR1 and CDR2 (germline): MGHRA, YSYEKL.

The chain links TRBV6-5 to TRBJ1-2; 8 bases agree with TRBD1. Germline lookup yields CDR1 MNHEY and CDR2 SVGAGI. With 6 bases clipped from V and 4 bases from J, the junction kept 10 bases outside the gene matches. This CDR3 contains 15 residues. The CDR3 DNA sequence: TGTGCCAGCAGCAAAAAGGCAGGGGGCACCTATGGCTACACCTTC. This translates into CASSKKAGGTYGYTF.

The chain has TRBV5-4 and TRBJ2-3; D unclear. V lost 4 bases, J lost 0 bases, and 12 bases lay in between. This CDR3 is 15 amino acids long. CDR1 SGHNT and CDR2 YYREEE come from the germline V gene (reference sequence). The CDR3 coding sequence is TGTGCCAGCAGCCCATACGGTGCTAGCACAGATACGCAGTATTTT. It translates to CASSPYGASTDTQYF.

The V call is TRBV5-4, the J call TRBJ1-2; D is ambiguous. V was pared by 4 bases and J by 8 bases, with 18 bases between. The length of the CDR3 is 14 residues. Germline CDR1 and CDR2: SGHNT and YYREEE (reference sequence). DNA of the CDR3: TGTGCCAGCAGCCCGACCACCGCCTTGGAGGGCTACACCTTC. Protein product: CASSPTTALEGYTF.

Written as DNA, the CDR3 is TGTGCCAGCGCCTCGAGGACAGCTGGCGATCAGCCCCAGCATTTT. This translates into CASASRTAGDQPQHF. The rearrangement uses TRBV6-5 and TRBJ1-5; tentative D call: TRBD1 (6 bases). The V end was cut by 8 bases, the J end by 5 bases, with 19 bases between. Germline V lookup: CDR1 MNHEY, CDR2 SVGAGI. CDR3 length equals 15 residues.

CDR3 in amino acids: CASSLAPGQGPRRKSEQYF. In DNA form, the CDR3 reads TGTGCCAGCAGTTTGGCTCCGGGACAGGGGCCCCGTAGGAAGAGCGAGCAGTACTTC. The chain joins TRBV27 to TRBJ2-7; 10 bases map to TRBD1. V lost 3 bases, J lost 6 bases, and 20 bases stayed unmatched. The CDR3 is 19 residues long. The germline V gene encodes CDR1 MNHEY and CDR2 SMNVEV (reference sequence).

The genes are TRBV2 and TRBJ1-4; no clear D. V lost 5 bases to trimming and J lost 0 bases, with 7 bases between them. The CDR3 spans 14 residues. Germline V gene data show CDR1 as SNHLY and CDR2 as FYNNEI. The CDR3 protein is CASSRQTTNEKLFF. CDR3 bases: TGTGCCAGCAGTCGACAAACAACTAATGAAAAACTGTTTTTT.

The CDR3 DNA is TGTGCCAGCTCTCCGATCGGACAGGGGAATTCACCCCTCCACTTT. It is translated as CASSPIGQGNSPLHF. This chain uses TRBV18 with TRBJ1-6; 9 nucleotides agree with TRBD1. This CDR3 is 15 amino acids long. The ends lost 6 bases at V and 7 bases at J; junction bases unmatched: 7. The germline gives CDR1 KGHSH, CDR2 LQKENI.

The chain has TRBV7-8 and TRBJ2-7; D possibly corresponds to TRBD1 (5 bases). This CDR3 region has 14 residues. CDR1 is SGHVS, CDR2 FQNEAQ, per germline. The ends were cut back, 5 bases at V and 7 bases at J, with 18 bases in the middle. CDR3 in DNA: TGTGCCAGCAGCCCGACGGAACAGGTGGGAGAGCAGTACTTC. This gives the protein CASSPTEQVGEQYF.

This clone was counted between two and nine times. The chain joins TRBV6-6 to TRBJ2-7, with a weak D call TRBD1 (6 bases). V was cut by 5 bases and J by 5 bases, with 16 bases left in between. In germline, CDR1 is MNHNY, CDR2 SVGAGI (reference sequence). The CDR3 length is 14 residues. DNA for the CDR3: TGTGCCAGCAGTGCTACAGGGTCAGGGGACGAGCAGTACTTC. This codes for CASSATGSGDEQYF.

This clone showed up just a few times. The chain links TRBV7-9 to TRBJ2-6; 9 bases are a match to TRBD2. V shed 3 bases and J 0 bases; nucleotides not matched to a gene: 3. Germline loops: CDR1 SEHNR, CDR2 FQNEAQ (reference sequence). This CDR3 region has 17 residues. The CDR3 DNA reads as TGTGCCAGCAGCTTTCGACTAGCGGCCTCTGGGGCCAACGTCCTGACTTTC. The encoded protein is CASSFRLAASGANVLTF.

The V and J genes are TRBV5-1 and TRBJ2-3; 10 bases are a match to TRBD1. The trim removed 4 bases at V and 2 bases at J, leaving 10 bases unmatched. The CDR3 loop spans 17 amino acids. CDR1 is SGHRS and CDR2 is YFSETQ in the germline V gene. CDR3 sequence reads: CASSQGQGSPSTDTQYF. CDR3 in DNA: TGCGCCAGCAGCCAGGGACAGGGGTCCCCATCCACAGATACGCAGTATTTT.

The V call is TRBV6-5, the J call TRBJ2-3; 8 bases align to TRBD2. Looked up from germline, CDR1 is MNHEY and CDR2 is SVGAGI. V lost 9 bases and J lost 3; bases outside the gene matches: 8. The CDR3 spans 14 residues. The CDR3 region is CASRVGGGTDTQYF. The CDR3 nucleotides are TGTGCCAGTCGCGTCGGGGGGGGAACAGATACGCAGTATTTT.

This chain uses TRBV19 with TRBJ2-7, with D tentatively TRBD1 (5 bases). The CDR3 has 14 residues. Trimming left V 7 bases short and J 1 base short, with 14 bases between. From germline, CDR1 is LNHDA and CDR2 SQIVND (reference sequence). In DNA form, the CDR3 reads TGTGCCAGTACCCGCGGCCAGGGATCCTACGAGCAGTACTTC. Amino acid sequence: CASTRGQGSYEQYF. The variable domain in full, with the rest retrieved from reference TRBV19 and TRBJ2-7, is DGGITQSPKYLFRKEGQNVTLSCEQNLNHDAMYWYRQDPGQGLRLIYYSQIVNDFQKGDIAEGYSVSREKKESFPLTVTSAQKNPTAFYLCASTRGQGSYEQYFGPGTRLTVT.

The CDR3 loop reads CASRQGRVNTGELFF. In DNA form, the CDR3 reads TGTGCCAGCAGACAGGGAAGGGTGAACACCGGGGAGCTGTTTTTT. V is TRBV5-5 and J is TRBJ2-2; D possibly corresponds to TRBD1 (6 bases). The germline V gene has CDR1 SGHKS and CDR2 YYEKEE (reference sequence). V was trimmed by 5 bases and J by 1 base, leaving 12 bases between them. The CDR3 runs 15 residues.

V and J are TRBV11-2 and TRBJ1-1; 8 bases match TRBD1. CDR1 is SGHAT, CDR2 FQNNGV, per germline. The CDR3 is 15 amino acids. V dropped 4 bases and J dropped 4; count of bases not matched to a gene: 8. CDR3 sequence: CASSYDRGGLTEAFF. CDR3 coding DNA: TGTGCCAGCAGCTATGACAGGGGAGGACTCACTGAAGCTTTCTTT.

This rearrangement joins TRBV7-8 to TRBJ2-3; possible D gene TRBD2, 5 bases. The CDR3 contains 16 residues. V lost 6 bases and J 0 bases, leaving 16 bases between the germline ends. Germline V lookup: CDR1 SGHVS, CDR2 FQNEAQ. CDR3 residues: CASSFRTGTSTDTQYF. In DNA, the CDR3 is TGTGCCAGCAGTTTTCGGACTGGAACTAGCACAGATACGCAGTATTTT. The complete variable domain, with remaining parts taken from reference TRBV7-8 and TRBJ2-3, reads GAGVSQSPRYKVAKRGQDVALRCDPISGHVSLFWYQQALGQGPEFLTYFQNEAQLDKSGLPSDRFFAERPEGSVSTLKIQRTQQEDSAVYLCASSFRTGTSTDTQYFGPGTRLTVL.

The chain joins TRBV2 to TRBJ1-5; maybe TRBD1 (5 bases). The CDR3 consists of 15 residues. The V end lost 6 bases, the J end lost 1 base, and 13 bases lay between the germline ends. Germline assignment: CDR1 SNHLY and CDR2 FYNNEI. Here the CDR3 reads CASSGGRGSNQPQHF. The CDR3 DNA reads TGTGCCAGCAGCGGTGGAAGGGGAAGCAATCAGCCCCAGCATTTT.

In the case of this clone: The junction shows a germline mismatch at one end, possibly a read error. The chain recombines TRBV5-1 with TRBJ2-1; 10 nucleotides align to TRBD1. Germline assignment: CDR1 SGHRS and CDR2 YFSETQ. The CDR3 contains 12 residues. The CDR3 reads CASSLAGQGLIF. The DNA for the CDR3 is TGCGCCAGCAGCTTGGCGGGACAGGGGTTAATCTTC.

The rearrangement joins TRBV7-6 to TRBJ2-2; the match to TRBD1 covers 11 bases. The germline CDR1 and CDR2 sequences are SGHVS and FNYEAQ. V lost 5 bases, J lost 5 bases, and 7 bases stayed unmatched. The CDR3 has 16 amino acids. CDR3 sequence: CASSSGTGGKTGELFF. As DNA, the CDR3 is TGTGCCAGCAGCAGTGGGACAGGGGGTAAAACCGGGGAGCTGTTTTTT.

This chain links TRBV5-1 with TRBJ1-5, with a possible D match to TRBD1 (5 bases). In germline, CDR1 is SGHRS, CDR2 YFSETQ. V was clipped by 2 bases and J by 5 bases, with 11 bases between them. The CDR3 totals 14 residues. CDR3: CASSFMGGDQPQHF. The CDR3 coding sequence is TGCGCCAGCAGCTTTATGGGGGGAGATCAGCCCCAGCATTTT.

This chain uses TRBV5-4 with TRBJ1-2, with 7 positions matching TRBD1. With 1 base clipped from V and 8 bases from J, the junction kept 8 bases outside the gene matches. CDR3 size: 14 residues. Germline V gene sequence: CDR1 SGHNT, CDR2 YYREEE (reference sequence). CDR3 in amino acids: CASSLRTGEEGYTF. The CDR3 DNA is TGTGCCAGCAGCTTGCGCACAGGGGAAGAAGGCTACACCTTC.

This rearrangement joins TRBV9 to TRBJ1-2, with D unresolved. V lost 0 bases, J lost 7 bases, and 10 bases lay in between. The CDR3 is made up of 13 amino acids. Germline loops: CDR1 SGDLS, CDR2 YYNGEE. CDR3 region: CASSVDRDFGYTF. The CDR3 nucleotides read TGTGCCAGCAGCGTAGATCGGGATTTTGGCTACACCTTC.

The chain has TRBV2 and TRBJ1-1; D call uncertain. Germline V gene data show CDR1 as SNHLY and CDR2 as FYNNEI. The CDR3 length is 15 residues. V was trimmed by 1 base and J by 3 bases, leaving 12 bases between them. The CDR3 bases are TGTGCCAGCAGTGAAGTAGGAGGGAGGCACACTGAAGCTTTCTTT. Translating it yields CASSEVGGRHTEAFF. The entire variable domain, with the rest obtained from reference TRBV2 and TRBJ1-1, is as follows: EPEVTQTPSHQVTQMGQEVILRCVPISNHLYFYWYRQILGQKVEFLVSFYNNEISEKSEIFDDQFSVERPDGSNFTLKIRSTKLEDSAMYFCASSEVGGRHTEAFFGQGTRLTVV.